This entry lists 14 T cell receptor beta chains sequenced from one sample in a study of T cell responses to AZD1222 COVID-19 vaccine. Libraries were prepared by immunoSEQ multiplex PCR; TCRdb keeps only in-frame clonotypes and omits some of them. The repertoire consists of more than 100,000 clones, with 87% occurring once and the leading ten covering roughly 1.5%. The starting material was peripheral blood, obtained on day 0 of AZD1222 vaccination. The receptors were sampled from an adult in good health.

This chain joins TRBV6-2 or TRBV6-3 and TRBJ1-1, with 9 bases fitting TRBD1. Germline V gives CDR1 MNHEY, CDR2 SVGEGT. The CDR3 has 13 residues. The trim removed 2 bases at V and 6 bases at J, leaving 1 base unmatched. The chain's CDR3 is CASSYRTGAEAFF. The CDR3 DNA reads TGTGCCAGCAGTTACCGGACAGGGGCTGAAGCTTTCTTT.

This rearrangement joins TRBV7-9 to TRBJ2-1; 8 nucleotides line up with TRBD2. CDR1 and CDR2 (germline): SEHNR, FQNEAQ (reference sequence). J lost 5 bases, V lost 6 bases, and 15 bases had no gene match. The CDR3 consists of 17 residues. The CDR3 reads CASSTLFSGTGNNEQFF. The CDR3 DNA reads TGTGCCAGCAGTACACTTTTTAGCGGGACCGGGAACAATGAGCAGTTCTTC. The whole variable domain, filled in from reference TRBV7-9 and TRBJ2-1, reads DTGVSQNPRHKITKRGQNVTFRCDPISEHNRLYWYRQTLGQGPEFLTYFQNEAQLEKSRLLSDRFSAERPKGSFSTLEIQRTEQGDSAMYLCASSTLFSGTGNNEQFFGPGTRLTVL.

This clone has only a few counts. The V call is TRBV27, the J call TRBJ1-1; D is possibly TRBD1 (5 bases). V dropped 1 base and J dropped 3 bases, with 9 bases sitting between them. This CDR3 spans 14 amino acids. CDR1 is MNHEY and CDR2 is SMNVEV in the germline V gene (reference sequence). CDR3 amino acids: CASSLLGEDTEAFF. DNA of the CDR3: TGTGCCAGCAGTTTATTGGGGGAGGACACTGAAGCTTTCTTT.

J is TRBJ2-7 and V is TRBV10-3, with D possibly called TRBD1 or TRBD2 (5 bases each). Germline V gene lookup returns CDR1 ENHRY and CDR2 SYGVKD. This CDR3 is built from 13 residues. Trimming took off 11 bases at V and 3 bases at J, with 17 bases between the two ends. The CDR3 here is CASSGRVGYEQYF. As DNA, the CDR3 is TGTGCCTCAAGCGGCAGGGTCGGCTACGAGCAGTACTTC.

The V gene is TRBV5-5, the J gene TRBJ1-3, with 9 bases that match TRBD1. Unmatched junction bases numbered 6, after V lost 4 bases and J lost 4 bases. Germline-derived CDR1 and CDR2 are SGHKS and YYEKEE (reference sequence). CDR3 size: 15 residues. This CDR3 is CASSEGTGRGNTIYF. Here the CDR3 DNA reads TGTGCCAGCAGCGAAGGGACAGGGAGAGGAAACACCATATATTTT.

The CDR3 sequence is CASSFLAGGSDTQYF. The CDR3 DNA follows: TGTGCCAGCAGCTTTCTAGCGGGGGGGAGCGATACGCAGTATTTT. The V and J genes are TRBV7-9 and TRBJ2-3; the match to TRBD2 covers 12 bases. Per the germline V gene, CDR1 is SEHNR and CDR2 is FQNEAQ (reference sequence). This CDR3 is built from 15 residues. After removal of 3 bases from V and 6 bases from J, the junction contained 4 bases not matched to a gene.

The chain carries TRBV29-1 and TRBJ1-1, with D unclear. The germline V gene encodes CDR1 SQVTM and CDR2 ANQGSEA. CDR3 length: 13 amino acids. Trimming shortened V by 3 bases and J by 4 bases, and 12 bases separated the two germline ends. The chain's CDR3 is CSVDSTEGTEAFF. For the CDR3, the DNA is TGCAGCGTTGATAGTACAGAGGGCACTGAAGCTTTCTTT.

The genes are TRBV19 and TRBJ2-5, with D hard to call. The germline V gene has CDR1 LNHDA and CDR2 SQIVND (reference sequence). This CDR3 region has 12 residues. Trimming took off 6 bases at V and 7 bases at J, with 12 bases between the two ends. CDR3 region: CASSPVSGTQYF. The CDR3 DNA follows: TGTGCCAGTAGCCCAGTGTCTGGGACCCAGTACTTC.

This clone was found a few times. The chain carries TRBV5-4 and TRBJ2-7; possibly TRBD1 for D (5 bases). The germline CDR1 and CDR2 sequences are SGHNT and YYREEE (reference sequence). Trimming pared 0 bases from V and 1 base from J, leaving 17 bases between. The CDR3 is 17 amino acids. CDR3 loop: CASSLGSLGKGSYEQYF. The CDR3 nucleotides read TGTGCCAGCAGCTTGGGATCTTTGGGAAAGGGGTCCTACGAGCAGTACTTC.

The J gene is TRBJ2-3, the V gene TRBV4-2; 7 nucleotides line up with TRBD1. Germline CDR1 LGHNA, CDR2 YNFKEQ. This CDR3 is built from 15 residues. Trimming removed 0 bases from V and 4 bases from J; junction bases left unmatched: 4. CDR3 in DNA: TGTGCCAGCAGCCAAGACCGGACAGGCGCAGATACGCAGTATTTT. Its protein is CASSQDRTGADTQYF.

The chain recombines TRBV14 with TRBJ2-2; 11 bases are a match to TRBD2. Per germline, CDR1 SGHDN and CDR2 FVKESK. The V gene end was trimmed by 8 bases and the J gene end by 5 bases; junction bases not matched to a gene: 7. This CDR3 spans 15 amino acids. The CDR3 is CASSPSGGSTGELFF. In DNA, the CDR3 is TGTGCCAGCTCTCCTAGCGGGGGGAGTACCGGGGAGCTGTTTTTT.

The CDR3 DNA sequence: TGTGCCAGCAGCGGGGACCGCTTTAGTCTAGATGGCTACACCTTC. This codes for CASSGDRFSLDGYTF. The chain couples TRBV2 to TRBJ1-2, with D perhaps matching TRBD1 (5 bases). CDR3 length: 15 amino acids. Germline values: CDR1 SNHLY, CDR2 FYNNEI. The V end lost 6 bases, the J end lost 6 bases, and 20 bases lay between the germline ends. Full variable domain (remainder filled in from reference TRBV2 and TRBJ1-2): EPEVTQTPSHQVTQMGQEVILRCVPISNHLYFYWYRQILGQKVEFLVSFYNNEISEKSEIFDDQFSVERPDGSNFTLKIRSTKLEDSAMYFCASSGDRFSLDGYTFGSGTRLTVV.

V and J are TRBV30 and TRBJ1-4; 8 positions match TRBD1. Germline V gives CDR1 GTSNPN, CDR2 SVGIG (reference sequence). The CDR3 is 14 amino acids. After removal of 4 bases from V and 8 bases from J, the junction contained 9 bases not matched to a gene. The CDR3 protein is CAWTVGRGQEKLFF. The CDR3 DNA reads as TGTGCCTGGACCGTGGGCAGGGGGCAAGAAAAACTGTTTTTT.

V usage is TRBV11-2 and J usage is TRBJ2-3; possibly TRBD1 or TRBD2 for D (5 bases each). CDR1 and CDR2 from the germline V gene are SGHAT and FQNNGV. V lost 3 bases and J lost 0, with 10 bases in between. The CDR3 is 15 residues long. This chain's CDR3 is CASSLGTTSTDTQYF. DNA of the CDR3: TGTGCCAGCAGCTTGGGGACGACTAGCACAGATACGCAGTATTTT.